The 2 T cell receptor beta chains below come from one sample, sequenced in a study of cytomegalovirus exposure and HLA in healthy donors. Both 60 Vbeta primers and 13 Jbeta primers went into the PCR. The table came from immunoSEQ multiplex PCR; TCRdb's copy has only in-frame clones and leaves some out. The sample carries some 110,000 clones, more than 60% recorded once. The specimen sequenced was PBMCs. These receptors were collected from a man between 60 and 75 years old in good health and CMV-seronegative.

The V gene is TRBV19, the J gene TRBJ2-6; D perhaps matches TRBD1 (6 bases). Trimming stripped 5 bases from V and 2 bases from J, with 22 bases between. The length of the CDR3 is 19 residues. Germline assignment: CDR1 LNHDA and CDR2 SQIVND (reference sequence). The chain's CDR3 is CASSYRQGWTLTGANVLTF. CDR3 in DNA: TGTGCCAGTAGTTATCGTCAGGGGTGGACCCTTACTGGGGCCAACGTCCTGACTTTC.

The J gene is TRBJ2-3, the V gene TRBV25-1; 7 nucleotides line up with TRBD2. The junction had 7 bases not matched to a gene; V was cut back by 4 bases and J by 3 bases. Germline CDR1 is MGHDK and CDR2 is SYGVNS. The CDR3 contains 15 residues. The CDR3 nucleotides are TGTGCCAGCAGTGTCCGGGGGGTTGGTACAGATACGCAGTATTTT. Encoded protein: CASSVRGVGTDTQYF.